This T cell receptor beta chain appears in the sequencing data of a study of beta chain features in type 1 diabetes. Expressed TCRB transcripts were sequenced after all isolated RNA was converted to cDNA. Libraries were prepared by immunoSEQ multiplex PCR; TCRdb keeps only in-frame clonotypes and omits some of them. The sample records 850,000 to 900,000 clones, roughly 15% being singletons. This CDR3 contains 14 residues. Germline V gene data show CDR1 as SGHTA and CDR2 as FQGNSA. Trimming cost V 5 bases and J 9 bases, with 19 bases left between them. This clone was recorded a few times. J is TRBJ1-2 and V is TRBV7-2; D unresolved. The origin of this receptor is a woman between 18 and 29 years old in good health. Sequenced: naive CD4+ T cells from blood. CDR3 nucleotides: TGTGCCAGCAGCCGTGTAGCTGGGTGGGAAAGCTACACCTTC. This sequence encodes CASSRVAGWESYTF.